Each of the 15 T cell receptor beta chains below was sequenced from the same sample in a study of sequential checkpoint blockade in melanoma (dated by TCRdb to between 2018 and 2021). Receptors were amplified or captured by the immunoSEQ multiplex PCR assay. TCRdb obtained this table from immuneACCESS and retained in-frame rearrangements with V and J assigned. These tables miss some clones; where compared with another copy, unresolved V genes account for less than half of the shortfall, and the remainder is unexplained. Here the sample has more than 2,000 clones; 20% occur a single time. 18% of the sample rests with the top ten. According to the study, the label for this sample's treatment or condition signals: randomized to nivolumab then ipilimumab (arm A) or the reverse (arm B). Here the sequenced sample was tumor tissue (inferred from file names), taken from a patient given nivolumab and ipilimumab in sequence. The origin of the receptors is a human donor with melanoma.

The J gene is TRBJ1-5, the V gene TRBV6-8; no clear D. Germline V gene sequence: CDR1 MNHGY, CDR2 SAAAGT. V was trimmed by 0 bases and J by 5 bases, leaving 11 bases between them. The CDR3 covers 15 residues. DNA of the CDR3: TGTGCCAGCAGTTACTCGAGTGGGGTATATCAGCCCCAGCATTTT. It encodes CASSYSSGVYQPQHF.

This clone was found a few times. This sequence joins TRBV19 and TRBJ1-4, with TRBD1 matching 8 bases. Germline CDR1 LNHDA, CDR2 SQIVND (reference sequence). V dropped 5 bases and J dropped 5; count of bases not matched to a gene: 4. This CDR3 spans 14 amino acids. The DNA for the CDR3 is TGTGCCAGTAGTCCGGGACAGGTGAATGAAAAACTGTTTTTT. It translates to CASSPGQVNEKLFF.

This chain links TRBV18 with TRBJ2-7; 8 nucleotides match TRBD1. There are 14 residues in the CDR3. The trim removed 5 bases at V and 6 bases at J, leaving 9 bases unmatched. Germline V gives CDR1 KGHSH, CDR2 LQKENI. CDR3 bases: TGTGCCAGCTCAGCGACAGGGGCTTCAAGCGAGCAGTACTTC. This encodes CASSATGASSEQYF.

The table lists this clone with a count of one. This chain links TRBV18 with TRBJ1-3; D unclear. The length of the CDR3 is 16 residues. V lost 2 bases, J lost 0 bases, and 11 bases lay in between. Looked up from germline, CDR1 is KGHSH and CDR2 is LQKENI. The CDR3 loop reads CASSPGKANSGNTIYF. DNA of the CDR3: TGTGCCAGCTCACCAGGCAAGGCTAACTCTGGAAACACCATATATTTT.

The chain is built from TRBV18 and TRBJ1-2, with a tentative D call TRBD1 (5 bases). Trimming stripped 4 bases from V and 6 bases from J, with 18 bases between. CDR3 size: 15 residues. The germline V gene encodes CDR1 KGHSH and CDR2 LQKENI. The CDR3: CASSLTGDAADGYTF. For the CDR3, the DNA is TGTGCCAGCTCACTTACAGGAGATGCAGCGGATGGCTACACCTTC. Using reference TRBV18 and TRBJ1-2 for the parts outside the CDR3, the full variable domain is NAGVMQNPRHLVRRRGQEARLRCSPMKGHSHVYWYRQLPEEGLKFMVYLQKENIIDESGMPKERFSAEFPKEGPSILRIQQVVRGDSAAYFCASSLTGDAADGYTFGSGTRLTVV.

By frequency in the sample, this clone is medium-sized. The CDR3, as DNA: TGCGCCAGCAGCCAAGGAATTCGCCGGGACCTCACCACAGATACGCAGTATTTT. As protein: CASSQGIRRDLTTDTQYF. J is TRBJ2-3 and V is TRBV4-1; D may match TRBD1 or TRBD2 (5 bases each). Germline-derived CDR1 and CDR2 are MGHRA and YSYEKL. The V end lost 1 base, the J end lost 2 bases, and 19 bases lay between the germline ends. This CDR3 comprises 18 residues.

V is TRBV18 and J is TRBJ2-5; no reliable D call. In germline, CDR1 is KGHSH, CDR2 LQKENI. Trimming stripped 4 bases from V and 5 bases from J, with 17 bases between. The CDR3 length is 15 residues. CDR3 nucleotide sequence: TGTGCCAGCTCACGACCGGACGAAGTCATCGAGACCCAGTACTTC. This sequence encodes CASSRPDEVIETQYF.

This clone is medium-sized (0.01 to 0.1%) in the sample. The V and J genes are TRBV11-3 and TRBJ1-1; 10 bases agree with TRBD1. The CDR3 runs to 15 residues. The germline gives CDR1 SGHNT, CDR2 YENEEA. V lost 0 bases to trimming and J lost 5 bases; unmatched junction nucleotides: 3. The CDR3 loop reads CASSLETGGFTEAFF. As DNA, the CDR3 is TGTGCCAGCAGCTTAGAGACAGGGGGCTTTACTGAAGCTTTCTTT.

This chain uses TRBV5-1 with TRBJ2-6; D uncertain. The CDR3 spans 14 residues. Germline CDR1 is SGHRS and CDR2 is YFSETQ. V lost 2 bases, J lost 0 bases, and 3 bases lay in between. The DNA for the CDR3 is TGCGCCAGCAGCTTTAACTCTGGGGCCAACGTCCTGACTTTC. It codes for CASSFNSGANVLTF.

This chain joins TRBV29-1 and TRBJ2-7; tentatively, D is TRBD1 or TRBD2 (5 bases each). The V end lost 6 bases, the J end lost 4 bases, and 13 bases lay between the germline ends. CDR1 and CDR2 (germline): SQVTM, ANQGSEA. This CDR3 is built from 12 residues. CDR3 protein: CSVTPGPYEQYF. CDR3 bases: TGCAGCGTGACCCCGGGGCCTTACGAGCAGTACTTC.

The gene calls are TRBV19 and TRBJ1-3, with D possibly being TRBD1 (5 bases). The CDR3 contains 16 residues. Looked up from germline, CDR1 is LNHDA and CDR2 is SQIVND (reference sequence). V lost 1 base, J lost 0 bases, and 10 bases lay in between. CDR3: CASSIARGLSGNTIYF. DNA for the CDR3: TGTGCCAGTAGTATAGCCCGGGGACTCTCTGGAAACACCATATATTTT.

J is TRBJ1-5 and V is TRBV12-5; D gene uncertain. CDR1 and CDR2 from the germline V gene are LGHNT and FRNRAP. There are 12 residues in the CDR3. The CDR3 sequence is CASTRYDQPQHF. The CDR3, as DNA: TGTGCCAGCACTCGGTATGATCAGCCCCAGCATTTT.

The sample holds many counts of this clone. This chain links TRBV11-3 with TRBJ1-2, with D perhaps matching TRBD1 (5 bases). The V gene's germline CDR1 is SGHNT and CDR2 YENEEA. The CDR3 is 15 residues long. Trimming removed 5 bases at V and 0 bases at J, with 13 bases between. The CDR3 is CASSPNGGANYGYTF. The CDR3 DNA is TGTGCCAGCAGCCCTAATGGGGGAGCTAACTATGGCTACACCTTC.

This clone has a handful of counts. The chain is built from TRBV28 and TRBJ2-3; 9 bases are a match to TRBD2. Per the germline V gene, CDR1 is MDHEN and CDR2 is SYDVKM. J lost 6 bases, V lost 4 bases, and 26 bases had no gene match. CDR3 length: 21 amino acids. Here the CDR3 reads CASSWLLVSLGSGRLSDTQYF. As DNA, the CDR3 is TGTGCCAGCAGTTGGTTACTGGTGTCGTTGGGTAGCGGGAGATTGTCGGATACGCAGTATTTT.

As regards this clone: The sample has other DNA sequences that encode this CDR3 too. This chain uses TRBV14 with TRBJ2-1; no firm D call. Germline-derived CDR1 and CDR2 are SGHDN and FVKESK. Trimming took 0 bases from V and 0 from J, leaving 6 bases between them. The CDR3 has 15 amino acids. The CDR3: CASSQDLGSYNEQFF. The CDR3 DNA reads as TGTGCCAGCAGCCAAGACCTCGGCTCCTACAATGAGCAGTTCTTC.